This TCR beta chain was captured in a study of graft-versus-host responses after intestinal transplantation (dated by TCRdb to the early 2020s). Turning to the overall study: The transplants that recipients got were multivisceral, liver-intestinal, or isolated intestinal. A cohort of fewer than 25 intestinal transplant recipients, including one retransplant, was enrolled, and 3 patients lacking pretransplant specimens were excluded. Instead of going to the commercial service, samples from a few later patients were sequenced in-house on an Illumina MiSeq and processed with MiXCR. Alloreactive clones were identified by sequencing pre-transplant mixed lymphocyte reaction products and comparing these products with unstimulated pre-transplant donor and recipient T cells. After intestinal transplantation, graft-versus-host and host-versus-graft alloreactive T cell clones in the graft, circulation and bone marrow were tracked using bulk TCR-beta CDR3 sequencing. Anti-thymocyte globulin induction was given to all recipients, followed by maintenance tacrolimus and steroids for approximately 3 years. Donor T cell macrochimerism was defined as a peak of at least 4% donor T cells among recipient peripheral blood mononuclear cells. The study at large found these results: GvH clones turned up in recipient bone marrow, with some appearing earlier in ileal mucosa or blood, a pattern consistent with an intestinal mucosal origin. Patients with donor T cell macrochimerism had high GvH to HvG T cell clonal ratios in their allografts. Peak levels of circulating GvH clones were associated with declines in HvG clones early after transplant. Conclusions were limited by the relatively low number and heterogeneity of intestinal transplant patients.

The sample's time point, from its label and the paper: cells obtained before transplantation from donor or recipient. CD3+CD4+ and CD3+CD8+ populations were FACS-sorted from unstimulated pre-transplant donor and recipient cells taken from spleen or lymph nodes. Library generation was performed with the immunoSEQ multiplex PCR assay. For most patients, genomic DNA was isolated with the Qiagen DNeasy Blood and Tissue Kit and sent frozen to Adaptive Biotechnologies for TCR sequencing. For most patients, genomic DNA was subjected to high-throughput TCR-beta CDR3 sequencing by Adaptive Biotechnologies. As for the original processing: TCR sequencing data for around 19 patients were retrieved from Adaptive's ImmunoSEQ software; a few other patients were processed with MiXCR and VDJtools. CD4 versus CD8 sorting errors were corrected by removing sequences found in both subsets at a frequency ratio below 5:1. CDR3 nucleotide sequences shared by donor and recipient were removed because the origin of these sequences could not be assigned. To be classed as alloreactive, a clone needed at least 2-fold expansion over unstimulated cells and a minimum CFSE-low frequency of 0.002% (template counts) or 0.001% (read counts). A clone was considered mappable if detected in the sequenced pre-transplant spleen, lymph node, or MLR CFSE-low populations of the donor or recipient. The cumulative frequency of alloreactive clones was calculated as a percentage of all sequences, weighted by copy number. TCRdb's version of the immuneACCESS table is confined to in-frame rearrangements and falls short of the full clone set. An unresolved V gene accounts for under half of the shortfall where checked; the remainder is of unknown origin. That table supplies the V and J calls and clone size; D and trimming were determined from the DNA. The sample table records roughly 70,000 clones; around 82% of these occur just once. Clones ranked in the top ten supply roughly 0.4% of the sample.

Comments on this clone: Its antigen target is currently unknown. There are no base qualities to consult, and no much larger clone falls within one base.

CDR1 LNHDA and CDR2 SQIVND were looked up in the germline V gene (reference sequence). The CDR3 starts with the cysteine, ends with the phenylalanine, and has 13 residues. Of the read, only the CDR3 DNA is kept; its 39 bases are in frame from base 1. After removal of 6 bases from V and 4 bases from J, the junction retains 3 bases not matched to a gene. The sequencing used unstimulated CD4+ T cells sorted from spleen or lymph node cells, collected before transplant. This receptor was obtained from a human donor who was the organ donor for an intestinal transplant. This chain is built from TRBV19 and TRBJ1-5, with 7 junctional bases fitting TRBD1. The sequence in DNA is TGTGCCAGTAGCCTGACAGGGAATCAGCCCCAGCATTTT. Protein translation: CASSLTGNQPQHF. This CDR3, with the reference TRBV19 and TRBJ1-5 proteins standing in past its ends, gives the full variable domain DGGITQSPKYLFRKEGQNVTLSCEQNLNHDAMYWYRQDPGQGLRLIYYSQIVNDFQKGDIAEGYSVSREKKESFPLTVTSAQKNPTAFYLCASSLTGNQPQHFGDGTRLSIL.